The 20 T cell receptor beta chains below come from one sample, sequenced in a study of CD8+ T cells in alopecia areata. RNA was isolated and reverse transcribed to cDNA, the sequencing template. The table came from immunoSEQ multiplex PCR; TCRdb's copy has only in-frame clones and leaves some out. This table holds over 150,000 clones, around 56% found once. Treatment noted: oral pan-JAK inhibitor, 5-10 mg twice daily. Sequenced here: CD4+ T cells sorted from blood, sampled at week 4, from a patient treated with tofacitinib. The receptors derive from a human donor with alopecia areata.

This clone was detected only a few times. J is TRBJ2-1 and V is TRBV7-3; TRBD2 agrees at 13 bases. The CDR3 is 16 residues long. The junction had 3 bases not matched to a gene; V was cut back by 2 bases and J by 5 bases. Germline V lookup: CDR1 SGHTA, CDR2 FQGTGA. CDR3 in DNA: TGTGCCAGCAGCTTAGTAGGGACTAGCGGGGACAATGAGCAGTTCTTC. Translating it yields CASSLVGTSGDNEQFF. The full variable domain, its missing parts supplied by reference TRBV7-3 and TRBJ2-1, is GAGVSQTPSNKVTEKGKYVELRCDPISGHTALYWYRQSLGQGPEFLIYFQGTGAADDSGLPNDRFFAVRPEGSVSTLKIQRTERGDSAVYLCASSLVGTSGDNEQFFGPGTRLTVL.

Of note for this clone: The identical CDR3 is also encoded by other nucleotide sequences in the sample. The chain couples TRBV29-1 to TRBJ2-5, with TRBD1 matching over 8 bases. V shed 3 bases, J shed 0 bases, and the junction held 0 bases outside the gene matches. The CDR3 is 13 residues long. In germline, CDR1 is SQVTM, CDR2 ANQGSEA. CDR3 region: CSVDRGHQETQYF. The DNA for the CDR3 is TGCAGCGTTGACAGGGGGCACCAAGAGACCCAGTACTTC. The full variable domain, its missing parts supplied by reference TRBV29-1 and TRBJ2-5, is SAVISQKPSRDICQRGTSLTIQCQVDSQVTMMFWYRQQPGQSLTLIATANQGSEATYESGFVIDKFPISRPNLTFSTLTVSNMSPEDSSIYLCSVDRGHQETQYFGPGTRLLVL.

The V call is TRBV30, the J call TRBJ2-7, with D possibly TRBD2 on 5 matching bases. Germline V gene data show CDR1 as GTSNPN and CDR2 as SVGIG (reference sequence). V shed 0 bases and J shed 10 bases, with 13 bases lying between them. The CDR3 has 12 amino acids. The CDR3 protein is CAWSVQQRNQYF. The CDR3 DNA sequence: TGTGCCTGGAGTGTACAGCAGCGGAACCAGTACTTC. Drawing the rest from reference TRBV30 and TRBJ2-7, the complete variable domain is SQTIHQWPATLVQPVGSPLSLECTVEGTSNPNLYWYRQAAGRGLQLLFYSVGIGQISSEVPQNLSASRPQDRQFILSSKKLLLSDSGFYLCAWSVQQRNQYFGPGTRLTVT.

The chain combines TRBV6-5 with TRBJ1-1; 7 bases are a match to TRBD1. V lost 11 bases to trimming and J lost 1 base; unmatched junction nucleotides: 7. In germline, CDR1 is MNHEY, CDR2 SVGAGI. This CDR3 is 13 amino acids long. This CDR3 reads CAVKGASNTEAFF. Here the CDR3 DNA reads TGTGCCGTAAAGGGGGCTTCGAACACTGAAGCTTTCTTT.

The chain joins TRBV30 to TRBJ2-3; D is uncertain. TRBJ1-5 explains the end of the DNA better; the J call may be wrong. CDR1 is GTSNPN, CDR2 SVGIG, per germline (reference sequence). The CDR3 is 12 amino acids. CDR3 loop: CAWSLRLDTQHF. The CDR3 nucleotides read TGTGCCTGGAGCCTTAGACTCGATACGCAGCATTTT.

This clone was detected a few times. The J gene is TRBJ2-2, the V gene TRBV5-4, with D possibly being TRBD1 or TRBD2 (5 bases each). V lost 4 bases to trimming and J lost 1 base, with 14 bases between them. Per the germline V gene, CDR1 is SGHNT and CDR2 is YYREEE (reference sequence). The CDR3 loop spans 16 amino acids. The CDR3 region is CASSDAGTGNTGELFF. CDR3 coding DNA: TGTGCCAGCAGCGACGCCGGGACGGGGAACACCGGGGAGCTGTTTTTT.

The chain combines TRBV19 with TRBJ1-5; the D is unclear. The CDR3 contains 13 residues. V lost 5 bases and J 4 bases, leaving 9 bases between the germline ends. CDR1 is LNHDA and CDR2 is SQIVND in the germline V gene (reference sequence). This CDR3 is CASSPGYNQPQHF. For the CDR3, the DNA is TGTGCCAGTAGTCCGGGATATAATCAGCCCCAGCATTTT.

The V call is TRBV30, the J call TRBJ1-3, with D hard to call. The CDR3 sequence is 12 residues long. The V gene's germline CDR1 is GTSNPN and CDR2 SVGIG (reference sequence). V lost 6 bases and J 2 bases, leaving 8 bases between the germline ends. CDR3 in DNA: TGTGCCTGCACGGGTCCTGGAAACACCATATATTTT. Its translation is CACTGPGNTIYF.

This chain joins TRBV30 and TRBJ1-1; D gene ambiguous. Trimming shortened V by 5 bases and J by 1 base, and 14 bases separated the two germline ends. The CDR3 covers 14 residues. Germline CDR1 reads GTSNPN; CDR2 reads SVGIG (reference sequence). CDR3: CAWGSTVPNTEAFF. The CDR3, as DNA: TGTGCCTGGGGGAGCACAGTACCGAACACTGAAGCTTTCTTT. The entire variable domain, with the rest obtained from reference TRBV30 and TRBJ1-1, is as follows: SQTIHQWPATLVQPVGSPLSLECTVEGTSNPNLYWYRQAAGRGLQLLFYSVGIGQISSEVPQNLSASRPQDRQFILSSKKLLLSDSGFYLCAWGSTVPNTEAFFGQGTRLTVV.

The chain uses TRBV2 and TRBJ2-7; 13 nucleotides align to TRBD2. The V gene's germline CDR1 is SNHLY and CDR2 FYNNEI. The CDR3 sequence is 17 residues long. The ends lost 5 bases at V and 3 bases at J; junction bases unmatched: 10. The CDR3 DNA reads TGTGCCAGCAGTACCGAGAGACTAGCGGGAGGTAACTACGAGCAGTACTTC. Its translation is CASSTERLAGGNYEQYF.

The chain has TRBV7-9 and TRBJ1-1; 7 nucleotides align to TRBD1. The V segment lost 6 bases and the J segment 1 base; nucleotides outside the gene matches: 5. Germline lookup yields CDR1 SEHNR and CDR2 FQNEAQ (reference sequence). This CDR3 has 14 amino acids. CDR3: CASRGQLSNTEAFF. In nucleotides, the CDR3 is TGTGCCAGCAGGGGACAGCTTTCGAACACTGAAGCTTTCTTT.

The chain recombines TRBV5-1 with TRBJ2-7; 8 bases line up with TRBD1. Germline V gives CDR1 SGHRS, CDR2 YFSETQ. The CDR3 loop spans 16 amino acids. The trim removed 0 bases at V and 7 bases at J, leaving 12 bases unmatched. In DNA, the CDR3 is TGCGCCAGCAGCTTGGCCATTGGGACAGGACCTTTGGAGCAGTACTTC. Its translation is CASSLAIGTGPLEQYF. The full variable domain, in which reference TRBV5-1 and TRBJ2-7 provide the parts outside the CDR3, is KAGVTQTPRYLIKTRGQQVTLSCSPISGHRSVSWYQQTPGQGLQFLFEYFSETQRNKGNFPGRFSGRQFSNSRSEMNVSTLELGDSALYLCASSLAIGTGPLEQYFGPGTRLTVT.

Details on this clone: The same CDR3 also results from other DNA sequences found in this sample. The chain is built from TRBV30 and TRBJ1-5, with 7 bases that match TRBD1. Germline lookup yields CDR1 GTSNPN and CDR2 SVGIG (reference sequence). The CDR3 length is 14 residues. V lost 3 bases, J lost 7 bases, and 9 bases stayed unmatched. For the CDR3, the DNA is TGTGCCTGGAGGGGGGCAGGGGGAGGGCAGCCCCAGCATTTT. Its protein product is CAWRGAGGGQPQHF.

This clone was seen more than once but under ten times. The chain employs TRBV18 and TRBJ2-5; D unresolved. The V and J ends lost 3 bases and 5 bases respectively, with 10 bases between them. This CDR3 comprises 13 residues. Germline loops: CDR1 KGHSH, CDR2 LQKENI. The CDR3 nucleotides are TGTGCCAGCTCACCGGCATCCACGGAGACCCAGTACTTC. It codes for CASSPASTETQYF.

This clone was observed a few times. The V and J genes are TRBV18 and TRBJ2-4; 13 bases agree with TRBD2. The CDR3 consists of 18 residues. The J segment lost 0 bases and the V segment lost 2 bases, leaving 4 bases of the junction unmatched. Germline assignment: CDR1 KGHSH and CDR2 LQKENI. For the CDR3, the DNA is TGTGCCAGCTCACCAGGGACTAGCGGGATGCTAGCCAAAAACATTCAGTACTTC. It is translated as CASSPGTSGMLAKNIQYF.

This clone appeared a few times. This sequence joins TRBV21-1 and TRBJ1-5; TRBD1 reflects the table's D call only, with no check against the DNA. TRBV21-1 corresponds to a pseudogene. The CDR3 runs to 17 residues. CDR3: CASSKATGDVGNQPQHF. CDR3 sequence (DNA): TGTGCCAGCAGCAAGGCTACAGGGGACGTTGGCAATCAGCCCCAGCATTTT.

The chain links TRBV29-1 to TRBJ2-5; TRBD1 matches at 10 bases. Germline CDR1 is SQVTM and CDR2 is ANQGSEA. CDR3 length equals 13 residues. The trim removed 2 bases at V and 8 bases at J, leaving 5 bases unmatched. The CDR3 region is CSVELTGGKTQYF. CDR3 coding DNA: TGCAGCGTTGAACTGACAGGGGGCAAAACCCAGTACTTC.

The rearrangement joins TRBV7-2 to TRBJ1-1, with TRBD1 matching 9 bases. Germline trimming cut 5 bases from V and 6 bases from J; bases unmatched to any gene: 7. The CDR3 loop spans 14 amino acids. Germline CDR1 reads SGHTA; CDR2 reads FQGNSA. The CDR3 DNA reads as TGTGCCAGCAGCCGTGGGGACAGGGCGGCTGAAGCTTTCTTT. It specifies CASSRGDRAAEAFF.

The V call is TRBV30, the J call TRBJ1-5, with D unresolved. This CDR3 contains 16 residues. The V and J ends lost 3 bases and 0 bases respectively, with 15 bases between them. Germline CDR1 GTSNPN, CDR2 SVGIG (reference sequence). The CDR3 DNA sequence: TGTGCCTGGAGCCCCCCTCCCCCGTATAGCAATCAGCCCCAGCATTTT. Translation gives CAWSPPPPYSNQPQHF. Drawing the rest from reference TRBV30 and TRBJ1-5, the complete variable domain is SQTIHQWPATLVQPVGSPLSLECTVEGTSNPNLYWYRQAAGRGLQLLFYSVGIGQISSEVPQNLSASRPQDRQFILSSKKLLLSDSGFYLCAWSPPPPYSNQPQHFGDGTRLSIL.

This chain joins TRBV15 and TRBJ2-5; TRBD1 might be the D (5 bases). The CDR3 totals 15 residues. With 3 bases removed from V and 7 bases from J, the gap between germline ends came to 18 bases. Germline V lookup: CDR1 LNHNV, CDR2 YYDKDF (reference sequence). The CDR3 DNA reads as TGTGCCACCAGCAGTGACAAGGACAAATGGGGGACCCAGTACTTC. Its protein is CATSSDKDKWGTQYF.